This T cell receptor beta chain was sequenced for a study of T cells in Graves' hyperthyroidism and ophthalmopathy. RNA transcripts gave rise to amplified TCR beta CDR3 regions. First-round RT-PCR targeting the TCR CDR3 was performed with the HTBI primer set. One entry per CDR3 protein results from TCRdb running MiXCR on the multiplex PCR reads. The sample carries approximately 350,000 distinct CDR3 sequences, 12% to 15% recorded once. CDR1 ENHRY and CDR2 SYGVKD come from the germline V gene. This CDR3 has 15 residues. About this clonotype: This is likely a read error, given that the CDR3 carries no conserved phenylalanine or tryptophan at its end.

The sequenced sample consisted of blood. The TCR originated in a woman aged 55-70 years with Graves' ophthalmopathy. The rearrangement uses TRBV10-3 and TRBJ2-5, with D perhaps matching TRBD2 (6 bases). CDR3 in amino acids: CVTSSGSIYQETQYL. The CDR3 DNA follows: TGTGTCACCAGCAGCGGGTCTATATACCAAGAGACCCAGTACCTC.